A selection of T cell receptor beta chains follows, all from one sample in a study of blood T cells in healthy people across ages. TCRdb fed the 5' RACE reads into MiXCR, producing one record per CDR3 protein. The table has 600,000 or so distinct CDR3 sequences, roughly 20% seen once; the top ten hold roughly 3.4%. Sequencing input: blood. The receptors were gathered from a man aged 65 to 85 in good health. Both conserved end residues are part of each CDR3. D genes are given only for firm matches. Clone size, where shown, is once, few, many, or a class for clones that have expanded.

V,J,D,size,DNA,CDR3
TRBV5-6,TRBJ2-1,TRBD2,.,TGTGCCAGCAGCTTGGTCCTAGCGGAAGACAAGCAGTTCTTC,CASSLVLAEDKQFF
TRBV28,TRBJ1-1,.,.,TGTGCCAGCAGTTCGCCTGGTGTGAACACTGAAGCTTTCTTT,CASSSPGVNTEAFF
TRBV10-3,TRBJ2-1,TRBD2,.,TGTGCCACGGACGGAGGGAGGGATGCGCGAGAGCAGTTCTTC,CATDGGRDAREQFF
TRBV12-3/TRBV12-4,TRBJ2-3,TRBD1,few,TGTGCCAGCAGAGCCGGGACAGGGTCAGATACGCAGTATTTT,CASRAGTGSDTQYF
TRBV12-3/TRBV12-4,TRBJ2-7,.,.,TGTGCCAGCAGGCCACCGCGTGGGAGTAAGTACTACGAGCAGTACTTC,CASRPPRGSKYYEQYF
TRBV6-6,TRBJ2-1,TRBD2,.,TGTGCCAGCAGTTGGGGTAGCGGGAGTAATGAGCAGTTCTTC,CASSWGSGSNEQFF
TRBV7-2,TRBJ1-3,.,.,TGTGCCAGCAGCTTAAGAGGACAGCAAGCTGGAAACACCATATATTTT,CASSLRGQQAGNTIYF
TRBV20-1,TRBJ2-7,.,.,TGCAGTGCTAGTCCCCAGGGAAGCTCCTACGAGCAGTACTTC,CSASPQGSSYEQYF
TRBV20-1,TRBJ2-7,.,.,TGCAGTGCTAGGGGGCTTAGTAGGTCCGCCTCCTACGAGCAGTACTTC,CSARGLSRSASYEQYF
TRBV10-3,TRBJ2-3,TRBD2,.,TGTGCCATCAGTGGTACTAGCGGGGGCACAGATACGCAGTATTTT,CAISGTSGGTDTQYF
TRBV6-6,TRBJ2-7,TRBD2,.,TGTGCCAGCAGTTCCCTAGCGGGAGAGGTCGAGCAGTACTTC,CASSSLAGEVEQYF
TRBV19,TRBJ1-1,.,.,TGTGCCAGTAACTCCCTCGACAGCACTGAAGCTTTCTTT,CASNSLDSTEAFF
TRBV27,TRBJ2-3,TRBD2,.,TGTGCCAGTACTTCCGGGACTAGCGGGAGGGATGCGCAGTATTTT,CASTSGTSGRDAQYF
TRBV2,TRBJ2-7,.,few,TGTGCCAGCGAGGGGCGCGGCTACGAGCAGTACTTC,CASEGRGYEQYF
TRBV20-1,TRBJ2-5,TRBD2,.,TGCAGTGCTAGTCTGCTAGCGGGAGGGCCAATGGAGACCCAGTACTTC,CSASLLAGGPMETQYF
TRBV12-3/TRBV12-4,TRBJ2-3,.,.,TGTGCCAGCAGTCTCAGGGGAGTGAGGGCAGATACGGAATATTTT,CASSLRGVRADTEYF
TRBV18,TRBJ2-5,TRBD2,few,TGTGCCAGCTCACCACGATCGGCGGGAGTCGGAGAGACCCAGTACTTC,CASSPRSAGVGETQYF
TRBV20-1,TRBJ2-2,.,.,TGCAGTGCTAGGGACGTTATCACCGGGGAGCTGTTTTTT,CSARDVITGELFF
TRBV5-1,TRBJ1-3,.,.,TGCGCCAGCAGCTTGTCACTAAGCTCTGGAAACACCATATATTTT,CASSLSLSSGNTIYF
TRBV29-1,TRBJ2-7,.,few,TGCAGCGTTGAGCCAGGGGAAACGGACGAGCAGTACTTC,CSVEPGETDEQYF
TRBV3-1,TRBJ2-1,.,few,TGTGCCAGCAGCCGCTCGACTGGGAACGGTGAGCAGTTCTTC,CASSRSTGNGEQFF
TRBV6-6,TRBJ2-1,.,.,TGTGCCAGCAGCCAGAGCCGGGTCAATGAGCAGTTCTTC,CASSQSRVNEQFF
TRBV25-1,TRBJ1-1,.,few,TGTGCCAGCAGTGAATATCCGGCGGTGAACACTGAAGCTTTCTTT,CASSEYPAVNTEAFF
TRBV18,TRBJ2-1,.,.,TGTGCCAGCTCACCACCAAATTCGTTGGTAGTGAGTGAGCAGTTCTTC,CASSPPNSLVVSEQFF
TRBV20-1,TRBJ2-2,.,few,TGCAGTGCTAGCCGCGGGTCGGGCACCGGGGAGCTGTTTTTT,CSASRGSGTGELFF
TRBV18,TRBJ1-5,.,few,TGTGCCAGCTCATGGACGTTTTCTCAGCCCCAGCATTTT,CASSWTFSQPQHF
TRBV12-3/TRBV12-4,TRBJ2-1,TRBD2,.,TGTGCCAGCAGTCCAGACCCAGCGGGGAATGAGCAGTTCTTC,CASSPDPAGNEQFF
TRBV29-1,TRBJ1-4,TRBD1,.,TGCAGCGTCCTGACAGGGATTGAAAAACTGTTTTTT,CSVLTGIEKLFF
TRBV9,TRBJ2-2,.,few,TGTGCCAGCAGCGTAGGGACAGCTCGGGGAGGCACCGGGGAGCTGTTTTTT,CASSVGTARGGTGELFF
TRBV19,TRBJ2-5,.,few,TGTGCCAGTAGTATACGGGGTGGCAGCCAAGAGACCCAGTACTTC,CASSIRGGSQETQYF
TRBV5-5,TRBJ1-1,.,.,TGTGCCAGCAGCTTGGGCGGGAGCCCGAACACTGAAGCTTTCTTT,CASSLGGSPNTEAFF
TRBV3-1,TRBJ2-3,TRBD2,.,TGTGCCAGCAGTCTAGCGGGAGATCGGGCAGATACGCAGTATTTT,CASSLAGDRADTQYF
TRBV3-1,TRBJ2-4,.,.,TGTGCCAGCAACCAGCTAACAGGGTCCCAAAACATTCAGTACTTC,CASNQLTGSQNIQYF
TRBV21-1,TRBJ2-5,.,.,TGTGCCAGCAGCAAAGCGCTTGGCCCCTGGACTAGCGGGGCCTTCCAAGAGACCCAGTACTTC,CASSKALGPWTSGAFQETQYF
TRBV28,TRBJ1-6,.,few,TGTGCCAGCAGTCGCACGACGGTCGAACCCCTCCACTTT,CASSRTTVEPLHF
TRBV20-1,TRBJ1-3,.,.,TGCAGTGCTAGAGATCGGAGAGAAAACTCTGGAAACACCATATATTTT,CSARDRRENSGNTIYF
TRBV14,TRBJ1-4,.,.,TGTGCCAGCAGCAGCTTGACAGAACCTAATGAAAAACTGTTTTTT,CASSSLTEPNEKLFF
TRBV9,TRBJ2-2,.,.,TGTGCCAGCAGCGTAGCTACCAGCGATACCGGGGAGCTGTTTTTT,CASSVATSDTGELFF
TRBV12-5,TRBJ2-5,TRBD1,.,TGTGCTAGTGGTTCGGGGACAGCCTTACAAGAGACCCAGTACTTC,CASGSGTALQETQYF
TRBV7-9,TRBJ2-7,TRBD1,.,TGTGCCAGCATCCCCCGACAGGGGGGCGAGCAGTACTTC,CASIPRQGGEQYF
TRBV3-1,TRBJ1-2,.,few,TGTGCCAGCAGCCAAGAGGCTGCTGGCTACACCTTC,CASSQEAAGYTF
TRBV5-6,TRBJ2-7,TRBD2,few,TGTGCCAGCAGCTGGACTAGCACCTACGAGCAGTACTTC,CASSWTSTYEQYF
TRBV4-1,TRBJ1-1,.,.,TGCGCCAGCAGCCATTCCGGGACAAAATTGAACACTGAAGCTTTCTTT,CASSHSGTKLNTEAFF
TRBV20-1,TRBJ2-7,TRBD2,few,TGCAGTGCTAGTGAAACTAGCGGGGGTTACTACGAGCAGTACTTC,CSASETSGGYYEQYF
TRBV9,TRBJ2-1,TRBD2,.,TGTGCCAGCAGCGTAGAGGGACTAGTGAGCTCCTACAATGAGCAGTTCTTC,CASSVEGLVSSYNEQFF
TRBV18,TRBJ1-5,TRBD1,few,TGTGCCAGCTCGACGGGGCAGGGGGGGACTCAGCCCCAGCATTTT,CASSTGQGGTQPQHF
TRBV20-1,TRBJ2-6,.,.,TGCAGTGCTAGTGTAGCTGGGGCCAACGTCCTGACTTTC,CSASVAGANVLTF
TRBV27,TRBJ2-5,TRBD1,few,TGTGCCAGCAGTTTATACAGGGGTTGGCAAGAGACCCAGTACTTC,CASSLYRGWQETQYF
TRBV2,TRBJ2-1,.,few,TGTGCCAGCAGTGAAGAGCGGACGGGAGAGCAGTTCTTC,CASSEERTGEQFF
TRBV6-5,TRBJ2-5,TRBD2,.,TGTGCCAGCAGTTACTCTCCGACTAGCGGGCCCCAAGAGACCCAGTACTTC,CASSYSPTSGPQETQYF
TRBV6-2/TRBV6-3,TRBJ2-5,TRBD2,.,TGTGCCAGCAGTCCGGGACTAGCGGGATATCGGGAGACCCAGTACTTC,CASSPGLAGYRETQYF
TRBV12-3/TRBV12-4,TRBJ2-1,TRBD1,.,TGTGCCAGCAGTTTCCGGACAGGGTCCTACAATGAGCAGTTCTTC,CASSFRTGSYNEQFF
TRBV29-1,TRBJ2-3,.,few,TGCAGCGTTGAAGATCGGAGAGGGGCTGATACGCAGTATTTT,CSVEDRRGADTQYF
TRBV5-1,TRBJ2-3,.,.,TGCGCCAGCAGCTTGGCGACATCGTCCGATACGCAGTGGTATTTT,CASSLATSSDTQWYF
TRBV6-2/TRBV6-3,TRBJ1-2,.,.,TGTGCCAGCAGAGACGGGACCGACTTCTATGGCTACACCTTC,CASRDGTDFYGYTF
TRBV4-3,TRBJ2-1,.,few,TGCGCCAGCAGCCAAGATCTCGCCGGGAGCTCCTACAATGAGCAGTTCTTC,CASSQDLAGSSYNEQFF
TRBV21-1,TRBJ2-1,.,.,TGTGCCAGCAGCCGTCAAGGGGAGGACAGGACCCCGAACCATTACAATGAGCAGTTCTTC,CASSRQGEDRTPNHYNEQFF
TRBV29-1,TRBJ2-7,TRBD1,.,TGCAGCGTCCGGACAGGGAAGTACGAGCAGTACTTC,CSVRTGKYEQYF
TRBV11-2,TRBJ1-1,.,.,TGTGCCAGCGGACAAATGGGGGGGCTGGAAGCTTTCTTT,CASGQMGGLEAFF